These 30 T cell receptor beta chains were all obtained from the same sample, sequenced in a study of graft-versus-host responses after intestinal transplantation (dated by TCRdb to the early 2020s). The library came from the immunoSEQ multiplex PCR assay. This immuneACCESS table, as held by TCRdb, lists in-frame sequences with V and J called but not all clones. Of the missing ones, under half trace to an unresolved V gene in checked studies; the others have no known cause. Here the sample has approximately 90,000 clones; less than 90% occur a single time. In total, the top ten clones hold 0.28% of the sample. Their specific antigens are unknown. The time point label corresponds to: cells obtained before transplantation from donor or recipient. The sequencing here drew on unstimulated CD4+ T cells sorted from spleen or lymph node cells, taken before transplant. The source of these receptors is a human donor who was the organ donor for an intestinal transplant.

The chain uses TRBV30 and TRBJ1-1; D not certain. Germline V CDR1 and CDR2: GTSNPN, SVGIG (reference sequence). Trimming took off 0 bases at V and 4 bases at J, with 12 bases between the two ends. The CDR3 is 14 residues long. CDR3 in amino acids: CAWSVLGPSTEAFF. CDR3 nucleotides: TGTGCCTGGAGTGTACTAGGTCCATCCACTGAAGCTTTCTTT.

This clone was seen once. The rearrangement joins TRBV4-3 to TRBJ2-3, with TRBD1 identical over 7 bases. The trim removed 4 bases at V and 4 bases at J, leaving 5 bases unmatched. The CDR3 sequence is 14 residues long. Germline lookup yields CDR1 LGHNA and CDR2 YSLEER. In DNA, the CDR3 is TGCGCCAGCAGCCGACGACAGGGAGCAGATACGCAGTATTTT. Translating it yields CASSRRQGADTQYF.

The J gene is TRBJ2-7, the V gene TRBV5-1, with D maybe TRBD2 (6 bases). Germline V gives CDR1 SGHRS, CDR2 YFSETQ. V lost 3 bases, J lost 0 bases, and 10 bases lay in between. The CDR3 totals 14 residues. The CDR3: CASSWGTLSYEQYF. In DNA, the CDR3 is TGCGCCAGCAGCTGGGGGACTCTCTCCTACGAGCAGTACTTC. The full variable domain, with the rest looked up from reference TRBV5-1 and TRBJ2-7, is KAGVTQTPRYLIKTRGQQVTLSCSPISGHRSVSWYQQTPGQGLQFLFEYFSETQRNKGNFPGRFSGRQFSNSRSEMNVSTLELGDSALYLCASSWGTLSYEQYFGPGTRLTVT.

The CDR3 loop reads CASRENQEVEQFF. In DNA form, the CDR3 reads TGTGCCAGCAGAGAGAATCAGGAAGTCGAGCAGTTCTTC. The chain uses TRBV6-1 and TRBJ2-1, with unresolved D. The germline V gene encodes CDR1 MNHNS and CDR2 SASEGT. V lost 6 bases and J lost 10, with 16 bases in between. The CDR3 has 13 amino acids.

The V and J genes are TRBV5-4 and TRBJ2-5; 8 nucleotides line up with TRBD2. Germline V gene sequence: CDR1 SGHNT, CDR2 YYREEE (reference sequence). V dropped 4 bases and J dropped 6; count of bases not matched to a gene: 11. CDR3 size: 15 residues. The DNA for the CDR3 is TGTGCCAGCAGCCCAGGGACGGGAGGGGGTAAGACCCAGTACTTC. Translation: CASSPGTGGGKTQYF.

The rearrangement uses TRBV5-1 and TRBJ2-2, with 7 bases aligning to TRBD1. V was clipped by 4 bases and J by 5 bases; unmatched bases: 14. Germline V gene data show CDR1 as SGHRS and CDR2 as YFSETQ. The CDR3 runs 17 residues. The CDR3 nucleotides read TGCGCCAGCAGCCCCGTGAACGGGCCAGGGGGAACCGGGGAGCTGTTTTTT. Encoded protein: CASSPVNGPGGTGELFF.

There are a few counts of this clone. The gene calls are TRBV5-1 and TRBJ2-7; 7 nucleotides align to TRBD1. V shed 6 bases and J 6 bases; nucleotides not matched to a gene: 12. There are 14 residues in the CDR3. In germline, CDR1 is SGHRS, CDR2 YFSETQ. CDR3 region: CASTPTGTAIEQYF. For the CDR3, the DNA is TGCGCCAGCACCCCGACCGGGACAGCTATCGAGCAGTACTTC.

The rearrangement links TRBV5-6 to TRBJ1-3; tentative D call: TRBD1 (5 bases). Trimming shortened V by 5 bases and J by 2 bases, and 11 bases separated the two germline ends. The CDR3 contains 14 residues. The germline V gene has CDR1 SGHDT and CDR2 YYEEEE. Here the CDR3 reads CASRSGGTGNTIYF. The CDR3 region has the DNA TGTGCCAGCAGGTCGGGGGGAACTGGAAACACCATATATTTT.

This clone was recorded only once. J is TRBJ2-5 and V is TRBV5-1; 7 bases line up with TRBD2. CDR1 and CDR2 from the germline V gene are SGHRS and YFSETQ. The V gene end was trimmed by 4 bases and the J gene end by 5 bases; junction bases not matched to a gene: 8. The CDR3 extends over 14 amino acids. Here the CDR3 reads CASSVLSGWETQYF. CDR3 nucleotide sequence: TGCGCCAGCAGCGTGCTTAGCGGGTGGGAGACCCAGTACTTC.

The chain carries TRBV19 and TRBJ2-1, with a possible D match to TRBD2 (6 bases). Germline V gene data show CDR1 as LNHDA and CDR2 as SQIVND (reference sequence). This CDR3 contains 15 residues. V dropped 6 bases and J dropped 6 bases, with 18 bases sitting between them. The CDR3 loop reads CASREKRALFNEQFF. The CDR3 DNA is TGTGCCAGTAGGGAGAAGCGGGCCCTATTCAATGAGCAGTTCTTC.

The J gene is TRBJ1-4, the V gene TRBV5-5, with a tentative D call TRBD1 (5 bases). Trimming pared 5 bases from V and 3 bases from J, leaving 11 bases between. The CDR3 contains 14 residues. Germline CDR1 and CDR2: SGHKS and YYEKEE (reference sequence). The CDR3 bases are TGTGCCAGCAGTTCAGGGCACGCTAATGAAAAACTGTTTTTT. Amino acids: CASSSGHANEKLFF.

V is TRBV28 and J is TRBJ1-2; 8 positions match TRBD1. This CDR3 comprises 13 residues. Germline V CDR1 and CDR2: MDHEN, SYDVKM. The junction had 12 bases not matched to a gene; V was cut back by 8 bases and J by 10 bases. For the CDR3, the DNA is TGTGCCAGCGGCCTGGGACAGGCATTTTCCTACACCTTC. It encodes CASGLGQAFSYTF.

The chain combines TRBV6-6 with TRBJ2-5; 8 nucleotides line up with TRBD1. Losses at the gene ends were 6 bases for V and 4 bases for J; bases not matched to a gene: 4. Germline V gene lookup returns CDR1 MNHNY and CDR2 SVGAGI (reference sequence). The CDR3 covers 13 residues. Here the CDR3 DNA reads TGTGCCAGCAGGCAGACAGGGGTAGAGACCCAGTACTTC. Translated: CASRQTGVETQYF.

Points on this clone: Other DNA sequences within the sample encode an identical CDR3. CDR3 in amino acids: CASSLGAGAYNEQFF. Written as DNA, the CDR3 is TGTGCCAGCAGCTTAGGGGCGGGGGCCTACAATGAGCAGTTCTTC. The chain couples TRBV11-2 to TRBJ2-1, with TRBD2 identical over 7 bases. The germline CDR1 and CDR2 sequences are SGHAT and FQNNGV. After removal of 1 base from V and 2 bases from J, the junction contained 2 bases not matched to a gene. The CDR3 is made up of 15 amino acids.

The CDR3 nucleotides are TGCGCCAGCAGCTCAGCGGGGCTGGGAGAGACCCAGTACTTC. Protein product: CASSSAGLGETQYF. The chain has TRBV5-1 and TRBJ2-5, with 7 bases aligning to TRBD2. Germline trimming cut 3 bases from V and 4 bases from J; bases unmatched to any gene: 6. Germline CDR1 is SGHRS and CDR2 is YFSETQ. The CDR3 totals 14 residues.

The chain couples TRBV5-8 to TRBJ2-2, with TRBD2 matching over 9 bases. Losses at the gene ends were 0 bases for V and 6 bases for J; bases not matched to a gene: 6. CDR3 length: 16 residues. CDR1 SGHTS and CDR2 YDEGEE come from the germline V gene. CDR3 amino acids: CASSLGMGLAAGELFF. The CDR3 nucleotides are TGTGCCAGCAGCTTGGGTATGGGACTAGCCGCCGGGGAGCTGTTTTTT.

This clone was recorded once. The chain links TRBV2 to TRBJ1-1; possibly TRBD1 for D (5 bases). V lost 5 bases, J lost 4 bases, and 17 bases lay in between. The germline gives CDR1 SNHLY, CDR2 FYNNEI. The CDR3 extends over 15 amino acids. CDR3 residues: CASSPRVRTSTEAFF. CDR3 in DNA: TGTGCCAGCAGTCCCAGGGTCCGTACCTCCACTGAAGCTTTCTTT.

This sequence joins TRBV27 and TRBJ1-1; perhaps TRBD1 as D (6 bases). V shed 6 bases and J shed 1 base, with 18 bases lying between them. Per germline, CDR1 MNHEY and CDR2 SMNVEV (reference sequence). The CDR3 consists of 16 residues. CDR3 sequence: CASSLRGGRQNTEAFF. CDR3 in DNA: TGTGCCAGCAGCCTGAGGGGGGGCCGGCAGAACACTGAAGCTTTCTTT.

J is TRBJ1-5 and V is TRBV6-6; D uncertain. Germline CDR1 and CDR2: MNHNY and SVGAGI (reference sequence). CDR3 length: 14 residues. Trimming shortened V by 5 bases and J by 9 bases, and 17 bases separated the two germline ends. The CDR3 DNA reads TGTGCCAGCAGTAAGGAGGAGGGTGGAATGCCCCAGCATTTT. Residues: CASSKEEGGMPQHF.

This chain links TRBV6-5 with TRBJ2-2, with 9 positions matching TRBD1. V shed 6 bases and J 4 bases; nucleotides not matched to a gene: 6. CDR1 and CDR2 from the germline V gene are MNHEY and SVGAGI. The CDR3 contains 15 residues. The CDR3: CASRAGQGTTGELFF. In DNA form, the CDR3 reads TGTGCCAGCAGAGCAGGACAGGGGACCACCGGGGAGCTGTTTTTT.

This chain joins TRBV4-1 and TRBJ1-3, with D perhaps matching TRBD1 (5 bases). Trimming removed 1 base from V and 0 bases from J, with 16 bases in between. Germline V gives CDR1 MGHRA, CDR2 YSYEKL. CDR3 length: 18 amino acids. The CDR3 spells CASSQVAPKGFSGNTIYF. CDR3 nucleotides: TGCGCCAGCAGCCAAGTAGCCCCCAAGGGGTTCTCTGGAAACACCATATATTTT.

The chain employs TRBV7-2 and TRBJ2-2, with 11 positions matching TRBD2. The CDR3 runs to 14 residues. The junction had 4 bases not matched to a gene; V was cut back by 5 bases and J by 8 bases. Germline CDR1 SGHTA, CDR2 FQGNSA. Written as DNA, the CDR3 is TGTGCCAGCAGCACTAGCGGGGGTGGGGGGGAGCTGTTTTTT. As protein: CASSTSGGGGELFF.

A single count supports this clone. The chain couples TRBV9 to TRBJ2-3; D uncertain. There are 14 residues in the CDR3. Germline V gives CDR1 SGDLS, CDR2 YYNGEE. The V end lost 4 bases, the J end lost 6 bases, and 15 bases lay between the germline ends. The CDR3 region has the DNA TGTGCCAGCAGCCTCTCCACTAATTCGGATACGCAGTATTTT. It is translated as CASSLSTNSDTQYF.

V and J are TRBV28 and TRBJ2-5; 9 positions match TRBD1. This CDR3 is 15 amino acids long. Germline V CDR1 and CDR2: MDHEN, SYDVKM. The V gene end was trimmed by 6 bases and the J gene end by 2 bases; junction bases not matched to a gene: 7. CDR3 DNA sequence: TGTGCCAGCAGAAGTAGTGGGACAGGGCAAGAGACCCAGTACTTC. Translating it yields CASRSSGTGQETQYF. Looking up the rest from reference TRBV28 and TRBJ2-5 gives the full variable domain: DVKVTQSSRYLVKRTGEKVFLECVQDMDHENMFWYRQDPGLGLRLIYFSYDVKMKEKGDIPEGYSVSREKKERFSLILESASTNQTSMYLCASRSSGTGQETQYFGPGTRLLVL.

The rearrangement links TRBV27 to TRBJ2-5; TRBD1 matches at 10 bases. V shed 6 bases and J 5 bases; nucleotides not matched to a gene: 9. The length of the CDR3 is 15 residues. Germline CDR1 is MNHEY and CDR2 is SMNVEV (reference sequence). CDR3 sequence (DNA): TGTGCCAGCAGAAAGGGACAGGGGAAAGTGGAGACCCAGTACTTC. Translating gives CASRKGQGKVETQYF.

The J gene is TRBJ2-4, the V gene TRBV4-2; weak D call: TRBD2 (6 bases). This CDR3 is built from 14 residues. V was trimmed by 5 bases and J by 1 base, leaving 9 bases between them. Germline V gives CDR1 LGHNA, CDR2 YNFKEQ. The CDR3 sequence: CASSSGLAKNIQYF. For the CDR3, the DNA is TGTGCCAGCAGCTCGGGACTCGCCAAAAACATTCAGTACTTC.

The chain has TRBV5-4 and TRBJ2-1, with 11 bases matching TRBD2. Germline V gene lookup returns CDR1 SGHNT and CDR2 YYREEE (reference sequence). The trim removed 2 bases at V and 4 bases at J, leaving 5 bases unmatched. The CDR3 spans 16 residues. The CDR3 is CASSLGTSGAYNEQFF. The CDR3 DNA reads TGTGCCAGCAGCTTAGGGACTAGCGGCGCTTACAATGAGCAGTTCTTC.

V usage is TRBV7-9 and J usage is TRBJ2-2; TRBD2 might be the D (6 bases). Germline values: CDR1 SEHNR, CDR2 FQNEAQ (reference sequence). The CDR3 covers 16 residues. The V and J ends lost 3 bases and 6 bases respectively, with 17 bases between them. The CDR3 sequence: CASSFDPSVGAGELFF. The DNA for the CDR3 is TGTGCCAGCAGCTTTGACCCTAGCGTGGGGGCCGGGGAGCTGTTTTTT.

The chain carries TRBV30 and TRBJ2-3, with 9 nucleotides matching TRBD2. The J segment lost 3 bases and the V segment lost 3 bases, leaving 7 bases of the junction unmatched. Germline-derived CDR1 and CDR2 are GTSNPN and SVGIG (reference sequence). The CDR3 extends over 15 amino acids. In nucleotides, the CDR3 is TGTGCCTGGAGCCGCGGGGGGGCCTGGACAGATACGCAGTATTTT. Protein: CAWSRGGAWTDTQYF.

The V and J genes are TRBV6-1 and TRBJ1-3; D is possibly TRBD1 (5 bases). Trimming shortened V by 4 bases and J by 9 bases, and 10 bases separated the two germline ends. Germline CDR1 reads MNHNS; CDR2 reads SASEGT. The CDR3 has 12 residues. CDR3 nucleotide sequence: TGTGCCAGCAGTGTACAGGAGCGCACCATATATTTT. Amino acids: CASSVQERTIYF.